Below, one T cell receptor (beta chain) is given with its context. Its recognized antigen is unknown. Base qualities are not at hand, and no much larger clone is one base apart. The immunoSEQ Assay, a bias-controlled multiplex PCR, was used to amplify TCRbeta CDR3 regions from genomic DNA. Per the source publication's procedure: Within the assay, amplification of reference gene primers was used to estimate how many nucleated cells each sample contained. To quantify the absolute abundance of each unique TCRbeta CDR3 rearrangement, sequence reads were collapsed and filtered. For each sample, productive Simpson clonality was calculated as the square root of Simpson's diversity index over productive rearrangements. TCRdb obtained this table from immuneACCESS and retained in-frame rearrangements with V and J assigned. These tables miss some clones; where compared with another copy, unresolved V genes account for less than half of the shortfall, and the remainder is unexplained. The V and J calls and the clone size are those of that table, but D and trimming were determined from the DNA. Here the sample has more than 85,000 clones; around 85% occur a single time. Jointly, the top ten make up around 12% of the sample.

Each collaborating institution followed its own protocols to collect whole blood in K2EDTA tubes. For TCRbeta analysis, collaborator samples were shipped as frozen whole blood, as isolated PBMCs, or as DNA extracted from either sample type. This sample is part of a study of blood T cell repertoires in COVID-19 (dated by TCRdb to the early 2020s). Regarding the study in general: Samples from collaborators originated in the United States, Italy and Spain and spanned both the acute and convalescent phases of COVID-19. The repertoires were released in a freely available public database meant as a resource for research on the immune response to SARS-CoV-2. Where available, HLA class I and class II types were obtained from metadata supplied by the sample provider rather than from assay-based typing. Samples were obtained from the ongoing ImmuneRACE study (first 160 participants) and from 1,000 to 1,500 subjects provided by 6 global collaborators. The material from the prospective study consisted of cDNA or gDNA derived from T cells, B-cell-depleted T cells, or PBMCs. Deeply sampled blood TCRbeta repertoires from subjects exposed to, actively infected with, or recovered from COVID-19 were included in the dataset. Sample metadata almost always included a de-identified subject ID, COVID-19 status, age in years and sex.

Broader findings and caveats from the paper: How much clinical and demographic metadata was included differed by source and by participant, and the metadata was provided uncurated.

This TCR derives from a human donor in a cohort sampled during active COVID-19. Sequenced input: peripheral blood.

The CDR3 loop reads CSAWVDRGWYTGELFF. The base sequence is TGCAGCGCCTGGGTGGACAGGGGGTGGTACACCGGGGAGCTGTTTTTT. The chain links TRBV29-1 with TRBJ2-2, with 10 bases aligning to TRBD1. The CDR3 starts with the cysteine, ends with the phenylalanine, and has 16 residues. The DNA shown is the 48-base CDR3, in frame from base 1. Compared with germline, V lacks 7 bases and J lacks 3 bases; bases without a gene match: 11. CDR1 and CDR2 are read off the germline V gene as SQVTM and ANQGSEA.